This T cell receptor beta chain was sequenced in a study of radiation and T cells in renal cell carcinoma. Whole-study context: Nephrectomy followed 15 Gy stereotactic body radiation by 4 weeks.

Notes on this clone: Its matching antigen is unknown.

Findings and caveats of the study: Top tumor clonotypes rose in blood 2 weeks post-radiation, then contracted.

Time point described: baseline pretreatment blood. As for treatment: 15 Gy SBRT to primary tumor, nephrectomy 4 weeks later. Blood was sampled at baseline, 2 weeks and 4 weeks after SBRT. The patient's renal cell carcinoma had clear cell pathology. The assay was immunoSEQ multiplex PCR, and TCRdb's table has in-frame clones only and misses some. The profile shows 50,000 to 75,000 clones, about three quarters of them singletons. This clonotype was obtained from a man in his sixties with renal cell carcinoma. Here the sequenced sample was blood, taken from a patient whose treatment included radiotherapy and nephrectomy.

The CDR3 coding sequence is TGTGCCAGCACAGGAGGGGCGTCTGGAAACACCATATATTTT. This encodes CASTGGASGNTIYF. This chain uses TRBV18 with TRBJ1-3, with a tentative D call TRBD1 (5 bases). Trimming shortened V by 8 bases and J by 1 base, and 12 bases separated the two germline ends. This CDR3 region has 14 residues. Germline V gene sequence: CDR1 KGHSH, CDR2 LQKENI. Complete variable domain (other parts from reference TRBV18 and TRBJ1-3): NAGVMQNPRHLVRRRGQEARLRCSPMKGHSHVYWYRQLPEEGLKFMVYLQKENIIDESGMPKERFSAEFPKEGPSILRIQQVVRGDSAAYFCASTGGASGNTIYFGEGSWLTVV.